These 2 T cell receptor beta chains originate from one sample sequenced in a study of blood T cell repertoires in COVID-19 (dated by TCRdb to 2019 to 2021). The library came from the immunoSEQ multiplex PCR assay. Drawn from immuneACCESS, this table holds only the in-frame rearrangements with V and J called that TCRdb kept. Clones are partly lost; checked studies trace under half to an unresolved V gene and leave the rest unexplained. This sample comprises approximately 70,000 clones, under 95% of them detected only once. Less than 6% of the sample is taken by the ten largest. Sequenced input: peripheral blood. The receptors come from a woman aged 55-75 years with active COVID-19.

The V and J genes are TRBV5-5 and TRBJ1-4; a possible D gene is TRBD1 (5 bases). The germline CDR1 and CDR2 sequences are SGHKS and YYEKEE (reference sequence). Trimming cost V 2 bases and J 4 bases, with 12 bases left between them. This CDR3 region has 15 residues. Written as DNA, the CDR3 is TGTGCCAGCAGCTTCCCCGGGGGGGATAATGAAAAACTGTTTTTT. This gives the protein CASSFPGGDNEKLFF.

The chain uses TRBV5-6 and TRBJ1-2, with 10 bases matching TRBD1. Germline V gene lookup returns CDR1 SGHDT and CDR2 YYEEEE. Germline trimming cut 5 bases from V and 8 bases from J; bases unmatched to any gene: 6. The CDR3 is 13 amino acids. The CDR3 is CASSSGTGEGYTF. Written as DNA, the CDR3 is TGTGCCAGCAGTTCCGGGACAGGGGAGGGCTACACCTTC.